The next 3 T cell receptor beta chains were all read from a single sample in a study of blood T cells in healthy people across ages. Sample-barcoded 5' priming and a J-beta primer mix drove a second PCR of about 6 to 12 cycles. TCRdb independently ran MiXCR on the 5' RACE reads; one entry per CDR3 protein. The sample holds 540,000 or so distinct CDR3 sequences, less than 60% seen once. The sample was blood. The receptors were gathered from a man of 80 years or more in good health.

This sequence joins TRBV12-3 or TRBV12-4 and TRBJ1-6; TRBD1 matches at 8 bases. The CDR3 contains 13 residues. J was trimmed by 10 bases and V by 7 bases; bases with no gene match: 6. The CDR3 is CASKTGVWSPLHF. The CDR3 region has the DNA TGTGCCAGCAAGACAGGGGTATGGTCACCCCTCCACTTT.

This clonotype was seen only a few times. V gene TRBV12-3 or TRBV12-4 combines with J gene TRBJ2-3; 11 nucleotides align to TRBD2. V was clipped by 9 bases and J by 1 base; unmatched bases: 6. The CDR3 extends over 15 amino acids. CDR3 sequence reads: CASQGTSGRTDTQYF. The CDR3 DNA reads as TGTGCCAGTCAAGGGACTAGCGGCCGCACAGATACGCAGTATTTT.

Remarks on this clonotype: Relative to the germline gene, one junction end is altered; a read error may explain this. The rearrangement joins TRBV9 to TRBJ2-7; D possibly corresponds to TRBD2 (7 bases). The end of the DNA is better explained by TRBJ2-5, so the J call may be wrong. The germline CDR1 and CDR2 sequences are SGDLS and YYNGEE. The CDR3 is made up of 15 amino acids. The CDR3 is CDSSVAPGGGETQYF. CDR3 nucleotides: TGTGACAGCAGCGTAGCCCCGGGGGGCGGAGAGACCCAGTACTTC.